This T cell receptor (beta chain) was captured in a study of shared clonotypes between healthy human individuals. Turning to the study itself: Donors, aged 18 to 49, were a couple of women and a few men.

Sequenced by immunoSEQ multiplex PCR; TCRdb stores in-frame clones only, minus some. Among 980,000 or so clones listed, 76% were seen once. The germline V gene has CDR1 SGHNT and CDR2 YYREEE (reference sequence). The junction had 5 bases not matched to a gene; V was cut back by 4 bases and J by 2 bases. CDR3 length equals 15 residues. This clonotype was obtained from a man between 18 and 35 years old in good health. The specimen was memory CD4+ T cells sorted from blood. The subset is: CD45RA-negative fraction. This sequence joins TRBV5-4 and TRBJ2-7; 11 bases agree with TRBD2. DNA for the CDR3: TGTGCCAGCAGCAGCCCTAGCGGGGGGACCTACGAGCAGTACTTC. Its protein is CASSSPSGGTYEQYF.